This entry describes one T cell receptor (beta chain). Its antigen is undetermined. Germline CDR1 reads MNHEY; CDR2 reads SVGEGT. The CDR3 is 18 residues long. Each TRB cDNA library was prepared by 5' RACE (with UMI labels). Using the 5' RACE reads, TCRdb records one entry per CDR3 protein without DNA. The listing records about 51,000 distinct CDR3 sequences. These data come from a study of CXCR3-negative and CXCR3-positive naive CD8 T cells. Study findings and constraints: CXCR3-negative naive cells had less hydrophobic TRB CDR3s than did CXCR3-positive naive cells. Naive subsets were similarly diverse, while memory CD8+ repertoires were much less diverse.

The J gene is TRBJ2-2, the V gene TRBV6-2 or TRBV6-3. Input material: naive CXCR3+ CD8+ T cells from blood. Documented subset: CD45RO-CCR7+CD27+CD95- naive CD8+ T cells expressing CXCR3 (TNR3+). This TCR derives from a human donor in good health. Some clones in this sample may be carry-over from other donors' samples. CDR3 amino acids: CASSYLIRPAANTGELFF.